These T cell receptor beta chains were read from a single sample in a study of blood T cell repertoires in COVID-19. Sequencing was performed with immunoSEQ multiplex PCR; in TCRdb, only in-frame clones are kept and a portion is missing. The sample lists about 44,000 clones, roughly 87% occurring once. Specimen: peripheral blood. These receptors were obtained from a woman of 80 years or more in a cohort sampled during active or convalescent COVID-19. CDR3s include the opening cysteine and the closing phenylalanine or tryptophan. D genes are given only for firm matches. Size is omitted from some rows. Given values are once, few, many or a class for expanded clones.

v_gene,d_gene,j_gene,abundance,len,CDR3aa,CDR3nt
TRBV7-8,TRBD1,TRBJ2-2,once,16,CASSRRTGNVNGELFF,TGTGCCAGCAGCCGACGGACAGGGAACGTTAACGGGGAGCTGTTTTTT
TRBV6-2/TRBV6-3,.,TRBJ2-7,.,16,CASSIITRRGQDEQYF,TGTGCCAGCAGTATTATTACCCGCAGGGGCCAAGACGAGCAGTACTTC
TRBV9,TRBD1,TRBJ1-2,.,14,CASSTGQGYYGYTF,TGTGCCAGCAGCACCGGACAGGGGTACTATGGCTACACCTTC
TRBV7-8,TRBD1,TRBJ2-1,.,16,CASSARQGAVYNEQFF,TGTGCCAGCAGCGCGAGACAGGGGGCGGTTTACAATGAGCAGTTCTTC
TRBV3-1/TRBV3-2,.,TRBJ2-3,.,13,CASSQDPRDTQYF,TGTGCCAGCAGCCAAGATCCGCGGGATACGCAGTATTTT
TRBV4-1,.,TRBJ1-5,.,14,CASSRNTGQQPQHF,TGCGCCAGCAGCCGGAATACAGGGCAACAGCCCCAGCATTTT
TRBV29-1,.,TRBJ1-1,.,13,CSVERAMNTEAFF,TGCAGCGTTGAGAGAGCCATGAACACTGAAGCTTTCTTT
TRBV3-1/TRBV3-2,.,TRBJ2-4,.,16,CASSPQVLLAKNIQYF,TGTGCCAGCAGCCCGCAGGTTCTTCTAGCCAAAAACATTCAGTACTTC
TRBV4-3,TRBD2,TRBJ2-2,.,17,CASSHTSGRLRTGELFF,TGCGCCAGCAGCCATACTAGCGGGAGGTTAAGGACCGGGGAGCTGTTTTTT
TRBV27,TRBD2,TRBJ2-3,.,18,CASSLLSLSGRASDTQYF,TGTGCCAGCAGTTTACTTTCGTTGAGCGGGAGGGCCTCAGATACGCAGTATTTT
TRBV6-6,.,TRBJ2-6,.,14,CASGQVSGANVLTF,TGTGCCAGCGGACAAGTCTCTGGGGCCAACGTCCTGACTTTC
TRBV6-6,.,TRBJ2-7,.,13,CASSQVPSYEQYF,TGTGCCAGCAGTCAAGTCCCTAGCTACGAGCAGTACTTC
TRBV7-9,TRBD2,TRBJ2-3,.,15,CASSLPGLAFYTQYF,TGTGCCAGCAGCTTGCCGGGACTAGCGTTTTATACGCAGTATTTT
TRBV25-1,.,TRBJ2-7,.,12,CATGTGNPEQYF,TGTGCCACCGGGACTGGGAACCCCGAGCAGTACTTC
TRBV10-3,.,TRBJ1-4,.,15,CAISEYGGANEKLFF,TGTGCCATCAGTGAGTACGGAGGTGCTAATGAAAAACTGTTTTTT
TRBV29-1,.,TRBJ1-1,.,14,CSVVRQGWRTEAFF,TGCAGCGTTGTGCGGCAGGGGTGGAGAACTGAAGCTTTCTTT
TRBV7-9,.,TRBJ1-2,once,14,CASSAGTFNYGYTF,TGTGCCAGCAGCGCAGGGACATTTAACTATGGCTACACCTTC
TRBV9,TRBD2,TRBJ2-2,.,23,CASSPVPGGLAGSSRSNTGELFF,TGTGCCAGCAGCCCGGTGCCTGGGGGACTAGCGGGATCCAGCCGGTCAAACACCGGGGAGCTGTTTTTT
TRBV5-6,TRBD1,TRBJ2-1,.,16,CASSYPGTGTGNEQFF,TGTGCCAGCAGCTACCCGGGAACCGGGACAGGGAATGAGCAGTTCTTC
TRBV12-5,.,TRBJ2-5,.,13,CASGLSGGETQYF,TGTGCTAGTGGTTTGTCCGGGGGAGAGACCCAGTACTTC
TRBV2,TRBD1,TRBJ2-2,once,13,CASSGTGAGELFF,TGTGCCAGCAGTGGCACAGGGGCAGGGGAGCTGTTTTTT
TRBV6-5,.,TRBJ1-1,.,13,CASSLIPNTEAFF,TGTGCCAGCAGTTTAATCCCGAACACTGAAGCTTTCTTT
TRBV18,TRBD1,TRBJ1-1,.,15,CASSPSGGIGTEAFF,TGTGCCAGCTCACCCTCAGGGGGAATCGGTACTGAAGCTTTCTTT
TRBV13,TRBD1,TRBJ1-3,once,13,CASSLGQGTAIYF,TGTGCCAGCAGCTTAGGACAGGGGACGGCCATATATTTT
TRBV4-1,TRBD2,TRBJ2-5,once,17,CASSQPGTSDPQETQYF,TGCGCCAGCAGCCAACCCGGGACTAGCGACCCCCAAGAGACCCAGTACTTC
TRBV5-8,.,TRBJ1-2,.,13,CASSLEGGYGYTF,TGTGCCAGCAGCTTGGAGGGGGGGTATGGCTACACCTTC
TRBV7-9,TRBD1,TRBJ2-1,.,16,CASSPLPGQSYNEQFF,TGTGCCAGCAGCCCGTTGCCGGGACAGTCCTACAATGAGCAGTTCTTC
TRBV11-2,.,TRBJ2-1,.,16,CASSLEPTSSYNEQFF,TGTGCCAGCAGCTTAGAGCCGACAAGCTCCTACAATGAGCAGTTCTTC
TRBV20-1,.,TRBJ1-5,.,13,CSASRGINQPQHF,TGCAGTGCTAGTCGAGGGATAAATCAGCCCCAGCATTTT
TRBV6-5,.,TRBJ1-5,.,15,CASSYSGESNQPQHF,TGTGCCAGCAGTTACTCCGGGGAGAGCAATCAGCCCCAGCATTTT
TRBV6-2/TRBV6-3,.,TRBJ1-1,.,15,CASSSRYLEDTEAFF,TGTGCCAGCAGTTCACGGTATTTAGAGGACACTGAAGCTTTCTTT
TRBV7-9,TRBD1,TRBJ2-3,.,15,CASSFQGQVTDTQYF,TGTGCCAGCAGCTTTCAGGGACAGGTAACAGATACGCAGTATTTT
TRBV30,TRBD1,TRBJ1-1,.,12,CAWSPGGPEAFF,TGTGCCTGGAGTCCAGGGGGCCCTGAAGCTTTCTTT